This T cell receptor (beta chain) was documented in a study of glioma-infiltrating T cells. Trimming cost V 6 bases and J 4 bases, with 6 bases left between them. Germline V lookup: CDR1 SGHAT, CDR2 FQNNGV. The CDR3 length is 11 residues. Using RNA template, CDR3s of TCR alpha and beta were amplified with iRepertoire arm-PCR. TCRdb re-called the multiplex PCR reads through MiXCR, storing one row per CDR3 protein. The table shows approximately 120,000 distinct CDR3 sequences, with roughly 25% occurring only once. This sequence was found in a human donor with low-grade glioma or glioblastoma, undergoing nonglioma brain surgery, or in good health (not recorded which). Sequencing used glioma tissue, nonneoplastic brain tissue, or PBMCs (not recorded which). The chain recombines TRBV11-2 with TRBJ2-5; D is unresolved. CDR3 DNA sequence: TGTGCCAGCAGTAGACGAGAGACCCAGTACTTC. Translating gives CASSRRETQYF. Based on the CDR3 plus reference TRBV11-2 and TRBJ2-5, the full variable domain is EAGVAQSPRYKIIEKRQSVAFWCNPISGHATLYWYQQILGQGPKLLIQFQNNGVVDDSQLPKDRFSAERLKGVDSTLKIQPAKLEDSAVYLCASSRRETQYFGPGTRLLVL.